Listed below are T cell receptor beta chains from one sample, sequenced in a study of blood T cell repertoires in COVID-19. Profiling relied on immunoSEQ multiplex PCR, and the TCRdb table lists in-frame clones only, not all of them. Of approximately 80,000 clones detected, about nine tenths appear once; the ten largest clones hold around 0.98%. Specimen: peripheral blood. The receptors originated from a woman between 45 and 60 years old in a cohort sampled during active COVID-19. The CDR3 runs from the conserved cysteine through the conserved F or W. Size is stated for part of the rows, as once, few or many counts, or as a class when the clone is expanded.

size	V	J	CDR3
once	TRBV5-1	TRBJ2-3	CASSPKTSWDGGDTQYF
.	TRBV5-4	TRBJ2-3	CASSLAGGGTDTQYF
.	TRBV9	TRBJ2-1	CASSVADLGAFSYNEQFF
.	TRBV11-2	TRBJ2-5	CASSSRTSFGETQYF
.	TRBV19	TRBJ2-1	CASSKRRDNEQFF
once	TRBV27	TRBJ2-2	CASSTGVNTGELFF
.	TRBV7-9	TRBJ2-5	CASSRRTGNEETQYF
.	TRBV3-1/TRBV3-2	TRBJ2-3	CASSQEPSALPTDTQYF
.	TRBV29-1	TRBJ2-5	CSVEGVGRDSGGYLYF
.	TRBV25-1	TRBJ1-6	CASTDRSNSPLHF
.	TRBV3-1/TRBV3-2	TRBJ1-5	CASSPTGGRQPQHF
.	TRBV12-3/TRBV12-4	TRBJ2-2	CASSTGHRELFF
.	TRBV30	TRBJ2-7	CAWSGAAPYEQYF
.	TRBV19	TRBJ2-5	CASSIRLAEETQYF
.	TRBV27	TRBJ2-1	CASEGSGRSYNEQFF
.	TRBV9	TRBJ2-3	CASSVGVRGNTDTQYF
.	TRBV5-1	TRBJ2-7	CASSLEGQGFLEQYF
.	TRBV3-1/TRBV3-2	TRBJ2-1	CASSQDQARFTYNEQFF
once	TRBV5-1	TRBJ2-1	CASSFALAGAPGNEQFF
.	TRBV5-1	TRBJ2-3	CASSFWSSGGTDTQYF
.	TRBV20-1	TRBJ1-1	CSALKGTEAFF
.	TRBV13	TRBJ2-1	CASSPGEGSYNEQFF
.	TRBV7-3	TRBJ2-1	CASSFGLTGVREQFF